Given below is one T cell receptor (beta chain) in context. Its target antigen remains unknown. The sample comes from a study of T cells expressing NK-cell markers (dated by TCRdb to the early 2020s). Regarding the complete study: TCR beta-chain repertoires were profiled in sorted CD3+CD56+NKG2C+, CD3+CD56+NKG2C- and CD3+CD56-NKG2C+ T-cell subsets from roughly eight donors. Among the eight sequenced donors, seven were HCMV-seropositive and one was HCMV-seronegative. Libraries were sequenced as 2 x 150 bp reads on Illumina HiSeq 2000/2500, MiSeq or NextSeq. All eight donors whose samples were sequenced were randomly selected healthy volunteers, three of them men and five women. Paper-wide results and their limitations: It remained unclear whether the expanded NKG2C-expressing T cell clones were specific for HCMV antigens. Those dominant clonotypes were again the most abundant among CD3+CD56-NKG2C+ cells in several donors, at roughly 25-65%. In 5 to 7 donors, the dominant CD3+CD56+NKG2C+ clonotypes ranked among the top 10 CD8+ clonotypes, making up about 1.0-7.5% of CD8+ T cells.

The germline V gene provides CDR1 SGHAT and CDR2 FQNNGV. Reading from cysteine to phenylalanine, the CDR3 counts 14 amino acids. DNA is not on record. HCMV serostatus was determined by detecting HCMV-specific IgG in serum with a commercial ELISA kit. Ficoll density gradient centrifugation was used to isolate peripheral blood mononuclear cells from blood. Sequencing relied on an Illumina HiSeq 2000. The TCR beta cDNA libraries were made using 5'RACE template switching, a step that added both a universal primer site and unique molecular identifiers. Synthesis of cDNA was primed from the TCR beta constant segment and was followed by two consecutive PCR amplification steps. Per the source publication's procedure: MIGEC was used to demultiplex reads and group the reads by UMI, and MiTCR was used to assemble and quantify clonotypes. To exclude erroneous sequences, only TCR cDNA sequences supported by at least two reads were retained. The tcR package was used for downstream repertoire analysis, and clonotypes were matched between fractions using CDR3 nucleotide sequence together with V segment. Antigen specificity was annotated against VDJdb with VDJmatch, allowing one amino acid substitution in CDR3. TCRdb reanalyzed the reads, keeping one entry per CDR3 protein sequence and omitting DNA. The authors' filters were not applied to this entry. This sample's table lists 350,000 to 400,000 distinct CDR3 sequences. The ten top clones hold approximately 12% of the sample.

This clonotype originated in a woman aged 50 to 65 in good health. Donor details come from another sample of the same person, matched by shared clones. The chain is encoded by TRBV11-2 joined to TRBJ2-3; TCRdb picks TRBD1, but there is no DNA to check that call. Specimen: blood T cells: a sorted CD56 or NKG2C T cell subset, CD4+ or CD8+ T cells, or bulk PBMC T cells (not recorded which). CDR3 reads: CASSLSQGADTQYF.